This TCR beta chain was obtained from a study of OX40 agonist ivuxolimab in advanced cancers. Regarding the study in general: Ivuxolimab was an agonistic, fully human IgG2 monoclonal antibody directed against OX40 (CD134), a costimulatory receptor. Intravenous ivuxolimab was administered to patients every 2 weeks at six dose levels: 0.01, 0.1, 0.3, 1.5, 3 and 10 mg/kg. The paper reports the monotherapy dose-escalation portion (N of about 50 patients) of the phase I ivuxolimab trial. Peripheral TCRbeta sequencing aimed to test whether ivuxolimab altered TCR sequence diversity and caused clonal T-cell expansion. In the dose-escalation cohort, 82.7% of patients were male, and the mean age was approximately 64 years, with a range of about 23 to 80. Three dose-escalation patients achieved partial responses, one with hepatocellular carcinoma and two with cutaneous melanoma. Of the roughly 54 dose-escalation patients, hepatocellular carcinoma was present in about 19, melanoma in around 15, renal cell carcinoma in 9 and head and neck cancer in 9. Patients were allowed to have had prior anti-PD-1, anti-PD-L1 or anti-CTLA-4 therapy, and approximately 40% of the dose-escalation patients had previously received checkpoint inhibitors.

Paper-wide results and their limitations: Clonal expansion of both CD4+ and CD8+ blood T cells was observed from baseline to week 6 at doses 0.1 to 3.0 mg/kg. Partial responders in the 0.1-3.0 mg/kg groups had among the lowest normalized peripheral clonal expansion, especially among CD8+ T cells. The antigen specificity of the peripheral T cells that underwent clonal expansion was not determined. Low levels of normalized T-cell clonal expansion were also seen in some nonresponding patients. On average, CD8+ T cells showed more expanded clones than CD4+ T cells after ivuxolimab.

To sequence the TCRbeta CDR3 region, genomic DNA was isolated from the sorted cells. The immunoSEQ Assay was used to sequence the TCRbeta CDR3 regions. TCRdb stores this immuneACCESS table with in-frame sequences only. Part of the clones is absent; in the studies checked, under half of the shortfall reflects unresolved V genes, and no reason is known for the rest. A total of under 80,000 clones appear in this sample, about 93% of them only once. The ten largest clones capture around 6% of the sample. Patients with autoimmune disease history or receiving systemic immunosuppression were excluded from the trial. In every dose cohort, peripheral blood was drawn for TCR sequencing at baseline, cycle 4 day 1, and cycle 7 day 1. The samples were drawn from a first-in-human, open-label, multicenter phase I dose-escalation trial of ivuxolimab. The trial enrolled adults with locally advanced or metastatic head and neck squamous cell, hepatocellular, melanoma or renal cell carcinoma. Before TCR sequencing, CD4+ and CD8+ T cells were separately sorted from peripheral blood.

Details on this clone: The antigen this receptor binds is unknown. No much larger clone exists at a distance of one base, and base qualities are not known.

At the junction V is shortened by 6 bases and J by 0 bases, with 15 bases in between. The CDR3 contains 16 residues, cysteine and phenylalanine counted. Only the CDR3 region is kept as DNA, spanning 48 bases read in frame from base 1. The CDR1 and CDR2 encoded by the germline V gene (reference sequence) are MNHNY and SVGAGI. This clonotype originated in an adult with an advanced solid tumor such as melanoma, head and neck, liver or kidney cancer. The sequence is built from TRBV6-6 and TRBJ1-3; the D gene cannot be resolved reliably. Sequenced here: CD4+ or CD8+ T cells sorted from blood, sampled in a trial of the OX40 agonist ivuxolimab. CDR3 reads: CASRWSDLGSGNTIYF. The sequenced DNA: TGTGCCAGCAGATGGAGTGATTTGGGCTCTGGAAACACCATATATTTT.